Sequencing of this T cell receptor beta chain was carried out in a study of cytotoxic CD8 clonotypes in ibrutinib-treated CLL. Germline-derived CDR1 and CDR2 are SGHTA and FQGTGA. V was clipped by 4 bases and J by 0 bases, with 19 bases between them. The CDR3 has 18 residues. Profiling relied on immunoSEQ multiplex PCR, and the TCRdb table lists in-frame clones only, not all of them. The repertoire holds 200,000 to 250,000 clones, with around 70% as singletons. The sequenced sample was PBMCs, obtained after 24 months of ibrutinib treatment. This receptor was obtained from a human donor with chronic lymphocytic leukemia. The rearrangement uses TRBV7-3 and TRBJ2-1; perhaps TRBD2 as D (6 bases). The CDR3 is CASSSQGSGMSSYNEQFF. As DNA, the CDR3 is TGTGCCAGCAGCTCACAAGGTAGCGGCATGAGCTCCTACAATGAGCAGTTCTTC.